This TCR beta chain is from a study of cytomegalovirus exposure and HLA in healthy donors. At collection, donors were nominally healthy, but unrecorded immune exposures were probable. The CDR3 is 15 residues long. After removal of 7 bases from V and 3 bases from J, the junction contained 8 bases not matched to a gene. Germline V gives CDR1 SEHNR, CDR2 FQNEAQ (reference sequence). Study outcomes and limitations: An analysis was carried out later, and it reportedly showed fewer N-insertions in an Asian-associated ancestry cluster than the approximately 660-donor mean.

The study ran its PCR with 60 Vbeta and 13 Jbeta primers. Libraries were prepared by immunoSEQ multiplex PCR; TCRdb keeps only in-frame clonotypes and omits some of them. The sample holds almost 200,000 clones; roughly 85% are singletons and the top ten take about 2.5%. For this clone: Its antigen is undetermined.

The receptor's source is a woman in her fifties or sixties in good health and CMV-seronegative. The V call is TRBV7-9, the J call TRBJ2-7; 11 nucleotides match TRBD2. The sequenced sample was PBMCs. The CDR3: CASTLTSGANYEQYF. In DNA, the CDR3 is TGTGCCAGCACCCTGACTAGCGGGGCCAACTACGAGCAGTACTTC.